Below, 29 T cell receptor beta chains from the same sample are listed, as sequenced in a study of CD8 T cells in ankylosing spondylitis. TCRdb independently ran MiXCR on the 5' RACE reads; one entry per CDR3 protein. The table lists over 100,000 distinct CDR3 sequences, 11% of them singletons. Specimen: blood, either unsorted or a sorted T cell fraction (not recorded which). The origin of the receptors is a female donor with ankylosing spondylitis or in good health (not recorded which).

V gene TRBV29-1 combines with J gene TRBJ1-2; 11 positions agree with TRBD1. CDR1 and CDR2 (germline): SQVTM, ANQGSEA. The V gene end was trimmed by 8 bases and the J gene end by 4 bases; junction bases not matched to a gene: 6. The CDR3 loop spans 13 amino acids. The CDR3 loop reads CSIGTGGFYGYTF. The CDR3 DNA reads as TGCAGCATAGGGACAGGGGGATTCTATGGCTACACCTTC.

This clonotype was counted at least ten times. J is TRBJ2-2 and V is TRBV20-1, with 9 bases aligning to TRBD2. This CDR3 spans 16 amino acids. Germline V gives CDR1 DFQATT, CDR2 SNEGSKA (reference sequence). The ends lost 0 bases at V and 2 bases at J; junction bases unmatched: 4. CDR3 bases: TGCAGTGCTAGAGACCTAGCGGGACCTAACACCGGGGAGCTGTTTTTT. This sequence encodes CSARDLAGPNTGELFF.

This clonotype was seen ten or more times. The CDR3 protein is CASSDGGSDEQFF. The DNA of the CDR3 is TGTGCCAGCAGTGATGGGGGGAGCGATGAGCAGTTCTTC. The chain combines TRBV2 with TRBJ2-1; maybe TRBD2 (6 bases). Trimming cost V 3 bases and J 8 bases, with 11 bases left between them. The germline CDR1 and CDR2 sequences are SNHLY and FYNNEI. The CDR3 runs 13 residues.

This clonotype has a count of ten or more. The chain uses TRBV5-6 and TRBJ1-1; D perhaps matches TRBD1 (5 bases). Germline-derived CDR1 and CDR2 are SGHDT and YYEEEE. Trimming stripped 4 bases from V and 1 base from J, with 8 bases between. This CDR3 is 13 amino acids long. The CDR3 here is CASSADRNTEAFF. Written as DNA, the CDR3 is TGTGCCAGCAGCGCTGACAGGAACACTGAAGCTTTCTTT.

A remark on this clonotype: This may be a read error: a much more frequent sequence differs by one nucleotide. The chain joins TRBV12-3 or TRBV12-4 to TRBJ1-5, with D hard to call. The CDR3 extends over 13 amino acids. CDR3 sequence: CASSSFRNQPRHF. CDR3 DNA sequence: TGTGCCAGCAGTTCTTTTCGCAATCAGCCCCGGCATTTT.

Ten or more counts support this clonotype. The J gene is TRBJ2-1, the V gene TRBV20-1; no firm D call. Looked up from germline, CDR1 is DFQATT and CDR2 is SNEGSKA (reference sequence). V dropped 0 bases and J dropped 9 bases, with 6 bases sitting between them. This CDR3 contains 11 residues. CDR3 DNA sequence: TGCAGTGCTAGAGATAGTGGTGAGCAGTTCTTC. Encoded protein: CSARDSGEQFF.

This clonotype was observed many times. V usage is TRBV3-1 and J usage is TRBJ1-6, with 7 nucleotides matching TRBD1. Per the germline V gene, CDR1 is LGHDT and CDR2 is YNNKEL (reference sequence). V was clipped by 3 bases and J by 9 bases; unmatched bases: 8. This CDR3 contains 15 residues. CDR3 sequence (DNA): TGTGCCAGCAGCCAGGCGGGACAGCTTTCTTCACCCCTCCACTTT. Its translation is CASSQAGQLSSPLHF.

The gene calls are TRBV30 and TRBJ1-1; the D is unclear. The germline gives CDR1 GTSNPN, CDR2 SVGIG (reference sequence). Deletions cut 3 bases from V and 3 bases from J, with 2 bases between. The CDR3 consists of 10 residues. The CDR3 sequence: CAWRDTEAFF. The CDR3 DNA follows: TGTGCCTGGAGAGACACTGAAGCTTTCTTT. The entire variable domain, with the rest obtained from reference TRBV30 and TRBJ1-1, is as follows: SQTIHQWPATLVQPVGSPLSLECTVEGTSNPNLYWYRQAAGRGLQLLFYSVGIGQISSEVPQNLSASRPQDRQFILSSKKLLLSDSGFYLCAWRDTEAFFGQGTRLTVV.

In its sample, this clonotype was seen many times. The chain joins TRBV20-1 to TRBJ1-4; D call uncertain. V was cut by 3 bases and J by 3 bases, with 8 bases left in between. The germline V gene has CDR1 DFQATT and CDR2 SNEGSKA (reference sequence). The CDR3 is 13 amino acids. The CDR3 region is CSASPTSNEKLFF. CDR3 in DNA: TGCAGTGCTAGTCCGACATCTAATGAAAAACTGTTTTTT.

This clonotype was recorded at least ten times. The CDR3 spells CSAQLGGNEQFF. DNA for the CDR3: TGCAGTGCCCAACTAGGGGGCAATGAGCAGTTCTTC. J is TRBJ2-1 and V is TRBV20-1; D perhaps matches TRBD1 (6 bases). The CDR3 covers 12 residues. Between the trimmed V and J ends, which lost 6 bases and 6 bases, there was a span of 12 bases. CDR1 and CDR2 from the germline V gene are DFQATT and SNEGSKA (reference sequence).

The J gene is TRBJ2-3, the V gene TRBV7-9, with D possibly called TRBD1 or TRBD2 (5 bases each). CDR3 length: 15 amino acids. The V end lost 5 bases, the J end lost 11 bases, and 23 bases lay between the germline ends. Per germline, CDR1 SEHNR and CDR2 FQNEAQ (reference sequence). CDR3 residues: CASSHTQGDLFKQYF. The CDR3 coding sequence is TGTGCCAGCAGCCACACCCAAGGGGACCTTTTTAAGCAGTATTTT.

This clonotype was counted ten times or more. The chain is built from TRBV5-1 and TRBJ2-3; unclear D gene. Germline V lookup: CDR1 SGHRS, CDR2 YFSETQ. The ends were cut back, 0 bases at V and 0 bases at J, with 8 bases in the middle. The CDR3 spans 15 residues. CDR3 sequence: CASSLVQVSTDTQYF. DNA for the CDR3: TGCGCCAGCAGCTTGGTCCAGGTCAGCACAGATACGCAGTATTTT.

The sample holds many counts of this clonotype. CDR3 nucleotides: TGTGCCAGTAGTATAGGGTCGGGGACCCAGTACTTC. Translating it yields CASSIGSGTQYF. The chain employs TRBV19 and TRBJ2-5, with D uncertain. V was pared by 1 base and J by 7 bases, with 7 bases between. CDR1 and CDR2 (germline): LNHDA, SQIVND (reference sequence). This CDR3 is built from 12 residues.

This clonotype was picked up a small number of times. This chain joins TRBV2 and TRBJ2-2; D gene ambiguous. CDR3 length equals 12 residues. Per the germline V gene, CDR1 is SNHLY and CDR2 is FYNNEI. Trimming shortened V by 2 bases and J by 6 bases, and 4 bases separated the two germline ends. CDR3 residues: CASSEYPGELFF. DNA of the CDR3: TGTGCCAGCAGTGAATACCCCGGGGAGCTGTTTTTT.

This clonotype was detected many times. V is TRBV12-3 or TRBV12-4 and J is TRBJ2-3, with 9 bases identical to TRBD2. This CDR3 has 16 amino acids. V lost 6 bases, J lost 5 bases, and 12 bases stayed unmatched. This CDR3 reads CASSPIEAGGGDTQYF. As DNA, the CDR3 is TGTGCCAGCAGCCCGATCGAAGCGGGAGGTGGAGATACGCAGTATTTT.

The sample holds many counts of this clonotype. The V gene is TRBV5-1, the J gene TRBJ1-4; 8 bases are a match to TRBD1. This CDR3 spans 17 amino acids. Germline lookup yields CDR1 SGHRS and CDR2 YFSETQ. V was pared by 0 bases and J by 0 bases, with 4 bases of the junction left unmatched. CDR3 residues: CASSLGQGLATNEKLFF. In DNA, the CDR3 is TGCGCCAGCAGCTTGGGACAGGGGCTTGCAACTAATGAAAAACTGTTTTTT.

In this sample, this clonotype turned up many times. This rearrangement joins TRBV20-1 to TRBJ1-4; no firm D call. In germline, CDR1 is DFQATT, CDR2 SNEGSKA (reference sequence). The ends were cut back, 0 bases at V and 8 bases at J, with 13 bases in the middle. This CDR3 comprises 14 residues. The CDR3 is CSARDKTPGEKLFF. CDR3 nucleotides: TGCAGTGCTAGAGATAAGACACCGGGAGAAAAACTGTTTTTT.

This clonotype has at least ten counts. The CDR3 DNA reads TGCGCCAGCAGCACCGGGACTTCCACCTACGAGCAGTACTTC. The encoded protein is CASSTGTSTYEQYF. The gene calls are TRBV5-1 and TRBJ2-7; D possibly corresponds to TRBD2 (6 bases). V was pared by 4 bases and J by 2 bases, with 13 bases between. Germline-derived CDR1 and CDR2 are SGHRS and YFSETQ. The CDR3 is 14 residues long.

At least ten counts were recorded for this clonotype. The chain combines TRBV6-1 with TRBJ1-1; D might be TRBD1 (6 bases). Per germline, CDR1 MNHNS and CDR2 SASEGT. V was pared by 3 bases and J by 5 bases, with 13 bases between. This CDR3 contains 14 residues. The CDR3 DNA reads as TGTGCCAGCAGTGAGAGTGACAGGTGGACTGAAGCTTTCTTT. It codes for CASSESDRWTEAFF.

This clonotype was observed a few times. This chain links TRBV20-1 with TRBJ1-5; TRBD1 is a possible D gene (5 bases). The CDR3 sequence is 15 residues long. V shed 6 bases and J shed 3 bases, with 18 bases lying between them. CDR1 is DFQATT, CDR2 SNEGSKA, per germline (reference sequence). This chain's CDR3 is CSATQGRRPNQPQHF. Written as DNA, the CDR3 is TGCAGTGCCACCCAGGGCAGGCGCCCCAATCAGCCCCAGCATTTT.

As for this clonotype: This could be a read error, since a much larger clone is one nucleotide away. CDR3 coding DNA: TGTGCCAGTAGTATACGGACAGAAGCTAACACAGATACGCAGTATTTT. As protein: CASSIRTEANTDTQYF. The rearrangement joins TRBV19 to TRBJ2-3, with D possibly TRBD1 on 6 matching bases. Trimming took off 2 bases at V and 2 bases at J, with 14 bases between the two ends. This CDR3 region has 16 residues. In germline, CDR1 is LNHDA, CDR2 SQIVND (reference sequence).

For this clonotype: This may come from a read error, since a much larger clone is one base off. In DNA form, the CDR3 reads TGTACCAGCAGCGTCATTACAGATACGCAGTATTTT. Translating gives CTSSVITDTQYF. The chain couples TRBV9 to TRBJ2-3; D is unclear. This CDR3 is 12 amino acids long. Germline V CDR1 and CDR2: SGDLS, YYNGEE.

This clonotype was counted only a few times. This chain connects TRBV7-8 to TRBJ1-3, with TRBD1 as a possible D gene (5 bases). Germline CDR1 is SGHVS and CDR2 is FQNEAQ. The CDR3 sequence is 17 residues long. Trimming shortened V by 2 bases and J by 0 bases, and 14 bases separated the two germline ends. This chain's CDR3 is CASSLFLDTGSGNTIYF. CDR3 nucleotide sequence: TGTGCCAGCAGCTTATTTCTAGACACAGGCTCTGGAAACACCATATATTTT.

This clonotype was observed many times. The V and J genes are TRBV19 and TRBJ2-1; 8 bases are a match to TRBD2. In germline, CDR1 is LNHDA, CDR2 SQIVND (reference sequence). V dropped 5 bases and J dropped 3; count of bases not matched to a gene: 12. The length of the CDR3 is 17 residues. CDR3 sequence reads: CASSVRGAGGLYNEQFF. The CDR3 coding sequence is TGTGCCAGTAGTGTCCGCGGGGCGGGGGGCCTCTACAATGAGCAGTTCTTC.

This clonotype occurred once. The chain couples TRBV29-1 to TRBJ2-3, with 12 bases identical to TRBD2. Looked up from germline, CDR1 is SQVTM and CDR2 is ANQGSEA. The CDR3 consists of 15 residues. Unmatched junction bases numbered 7, after V lost 8 bases and J lost 1 base. The CDR3 spells CSRLAGARGTDTQYF. CDR3 nucleotides: TGCAGCAGACTAGCGGGGGCCAGAGGCACAGATACGCAGTATTTT.

This clonotype has only a few counts. Relative to the germline gene, one junction end is altered; a read error may explain this. The chain combines TRBV5-1 with TRBJ2-3; 9 bases agree with TRBD2. The CDR3 has 18 amino acids. CDR1 is SGHRS and CDR2 is YFSETQ in the germline V gene. The CDR3 coding sequence is TGCGTCAGCAGCTTGACCCCCCCTATAGCGGGGGCCACAGATACGCAGTATTTT. It codes for CVSSLTPPIAGATDTQYF.

The gene calls are TRBV6-6 and TRBJ1-1, with 8 bases lining up with TRBD1. The CDR3 has 14 amino acids. Germline CDR1 reads MNHNY; CDR2 reads SVGAGI (reference sequence). The J segment lost 7 bases and the V segment lost 2 bases, leaving 6 bases of the junction unmatched. CDR3 region: CASSYPPGQDEAFF. The CDR3 DNA follows: TGTGCCAGCAGTTACCCACCGGGACAGGATGAAGCTTTCTTT.

V and J are TRBV6-5 and TRBJ1-1; no reliable D call. V was shortened by 2 bases and J by 5 bases, with 12 bases between the two germline ends. The CDR3 contains 14 residues. Looked up from germline, CDR1 is MNHEY and CDR2 is SVGAGI. The CDR3, as DNA: TGTGCCAGCAGTTACAAGGCTCGGGGTACTGAAGCTTTCTTT. It translates to CASSYKARGTEAFF.

This clonotype was counted a few times. The rearrangement uses TRBV19 and TRBJ1-1; TRBD1 matches at 8 bases. The V and J ends lost 8 bases and 9 bases, in that order; junction bases with no gene match: 8. CDR3 length equals 12 residues. Germline lookup yields CDR1 LNHDA and CDR2 SQIVND (reference sequence). The CDR3 spells CASEDRVAKAFF. CDR3 nucleotides: TGTGCCAGTGAGGACAGGGTGGCAAAAGCTTTCTTT.